This passage covers 9 T cell receptor beta chains from one sample sequenced in a study of blood T cell repertoires in COVID-19. Sequenced by immunoSEQ multiplex PCR; TCRdb stores in-frame clones only, minus some. The sample has 340,000 or so clones, around four fifths seen once. Sequencing was done on a sample of peripheral blood. The receptors derive from a man younger than 40 with active or convalescent COVID-19.

The gene calls are TRBV14 and TRBJ2-2; 9 bases are a match to TRBD2. The J segment lost 2 bases and the V segment lost 5 bases, leaving 3 bases of the junction unmatched. The V gene's germline CDR1 is SGHDN and CDR2 FVKESK. This CDR3 has 15 amino acids. CDR3 sequence (DNA): TGTGCCAGCAGCAAGGGACTAGCAAACACCGGGGAGCTGTTTTTT. Protein: CASSKGLANTGELFF.

This chain uses TRBV30 with TRBJ1-2; D not certain. Germline CDR1 reads GTSNPN; CDR2 reads SVGIG (reference sequence). V lost 1 base and J 0 bases, leaving 6 bases between the germline ends. The CDR3 is made up of 13 amino acids. The CDR3 loop reads CAWSGSANYGYTF. As DNA, the CDR3 is TGTGCCTGGAGTGGATCGGCTAACTATGGCTACACCTTC.

This clone was seen ten or more times. The V and J genes are TRBV7-2 and TRBJ2-1, with TRBD2 matching 8 bases. The germline V gene has CDR1 SGHTA and CDR2 FQGNSA. The V segment lost 2 bases and the J segment 4 bases; nucleotides outside the gene matches: 10. The CDR3 runs 17 residues. In DNA form, the CDR3 reads TGTGCCAGCAGCTTAATCCCAAGAGCGGGGGCTTACAATGAGCAGTTCTTC. This gives the protein CASSLIPRAGAYNEQFF.

The chain has TRBV30 and TRBJ2-5; TRBD2 aligns across 7 bases. Germline CDR1 and CDR2: GTSNPN and SVGIG (reference sequence). The CDR3 length is 15 residues. Trimming cost V 0 bases and J 5 bases; bases outside gene matches: 9. In DNA, the CDR3 is TGTGCCTGGAGTGTACGGAGTAGCGGGTCCGAGACCCAGTACTTC. As protein: CAWSVRSSGSETQYF.

This clone showed up just a few times. The genes are TRBV3-1 (or the pseudogene TRBV3-2) and TRBJ2-5; D possibly corresponds to TRBD1 (5 bases). Germline loops: CDR1 LGHDT, CDR2 YNNKEL (reference sequence). The CDR3 loop spans 14 amino acids. The V gene lost 3 bases and the J gene lost 5 bases, with 13 bases spanning the gap. CDR3 sequence: CASSHPRGTETQYF. CDR3 DNA: TGTGCCAGCAGCCACCCAAGGGGAACGGAGACCCAGTACTTC.

The DNA for the CDR3 is TGTGCCAGCAGCTCCCGGGGGGGAGGGGCCGGGGAGCTGTTTTTT. Translated: CASSSRGGGAGELFF. The chain has TRBV11-3 and TRBJ2-2; TRBD2 matches at 8 bases. Germline lookup yields CDR1 SGHNT and CDR2 YENEEA. V lost 4 bases, J lost 6 bases, and 7 bases stayed unmatched. This CDR3 has 15 amino acids.

The rearrangement uses TRBV19 and TRBJ2-1; 14 nucleotides match TRBD2. The CDR3 contains 15 residues. Germline CDR1 and CDR2: LNHDA and SQIVND (reference sequence). The V gene end was trimmed by 5 bases and the J gene end by 7 bases; junction bases not matched to a gene: 4. The CDR3 DNA follows: TGTGCCAGTAGTTCCGGGACTAGCGGGAGAAATGAGCAGTTCTTC. Translated: CASSSGTSGRNEQFF.

V and J are TRBV6-6 and TRBJ2-6, with D tentatively TRBD1 (6 bases). V was shortened by 5 bases and J by 2 bases, with 10 bases between the two germline ends. The germline V gene encodes CDR1 MNHNY and CDR2 SVGAGI (reference sequence). CDR3 length: 15 residues. The CDR3 loop is CASSPTGTGANVLTF. CDR3 in DNA: TGTGCCAGCAGTCCTACAGGGACTGGGGCCAACGTCCTGACTTTC.

This clone has only one observation. The chain links TRBV6-5 to TRBJ1-2, with unresolved D. CDR1 and CDR2 from the germline V gene are MNHEY and SVGAGI. The CDR3 sequence is 14 residues long. V dropped 0 bases and J dropped 6 bases, with 11 bases sitting between them. Here the CDR3 reads CASSYSSAGDGYTF. DNA of the CDR3: TGTGCCAGCAGTTACTCTTCAGCCGGGGATGGCTACACCTTC.